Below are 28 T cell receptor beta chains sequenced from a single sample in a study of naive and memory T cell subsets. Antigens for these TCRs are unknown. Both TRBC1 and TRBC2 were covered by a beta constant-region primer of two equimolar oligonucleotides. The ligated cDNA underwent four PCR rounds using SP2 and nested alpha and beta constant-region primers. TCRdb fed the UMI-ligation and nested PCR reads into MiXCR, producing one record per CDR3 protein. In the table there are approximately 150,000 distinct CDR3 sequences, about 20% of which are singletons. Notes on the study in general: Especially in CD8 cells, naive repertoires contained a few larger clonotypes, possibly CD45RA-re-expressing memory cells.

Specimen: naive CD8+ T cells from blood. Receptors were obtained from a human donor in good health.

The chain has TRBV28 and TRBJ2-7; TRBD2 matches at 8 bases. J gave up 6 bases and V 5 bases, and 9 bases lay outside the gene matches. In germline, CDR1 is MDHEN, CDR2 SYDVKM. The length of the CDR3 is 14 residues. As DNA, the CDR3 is TGTGCCAGCAGTCCGGGACTAGAGGCGCCCGAGCAGTACTTC. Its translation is CASSPGLEAPEQYF.

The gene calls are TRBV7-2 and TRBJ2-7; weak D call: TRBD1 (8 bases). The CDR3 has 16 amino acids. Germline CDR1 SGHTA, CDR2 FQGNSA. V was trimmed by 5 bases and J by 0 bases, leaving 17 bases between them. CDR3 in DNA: TGTGCCAGCAGCGCAAAACAGGGGGGGAGCTCCTACGAGCAGTACTTC. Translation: CASSAKQGGSSYEQYF. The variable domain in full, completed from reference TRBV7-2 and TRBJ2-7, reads GAGVSQSPSNKVTEKGKDVELRCDPISGHTALYWYRQSLGQGLEFLIYFQGNSAPDKSGLPSDRFSAERTGGSVSTLTIQRTQQEDSAVYLCASSAKQGGSSYEQYFGPGTRLTVT.

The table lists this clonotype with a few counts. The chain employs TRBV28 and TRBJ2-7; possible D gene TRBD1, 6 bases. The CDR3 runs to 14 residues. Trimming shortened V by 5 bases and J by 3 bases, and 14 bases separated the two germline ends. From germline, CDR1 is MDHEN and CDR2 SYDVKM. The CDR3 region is CASSPRLRGYEQYF. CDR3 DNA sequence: TGTGCCAGCAGTCCCAGGCTCAGGGGCTACGAGCAGTACTTC. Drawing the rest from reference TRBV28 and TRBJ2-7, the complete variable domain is DVKVTQSSRYLVKRTGEKVFLECVQDMDHENMFWYRQDPGLGLRLIYFSYDVKMKEKGDIPEGYSVSREKKERFSLILESASTNQTSMYLCASSPRLRGYEQYFGPGTRLTVT.

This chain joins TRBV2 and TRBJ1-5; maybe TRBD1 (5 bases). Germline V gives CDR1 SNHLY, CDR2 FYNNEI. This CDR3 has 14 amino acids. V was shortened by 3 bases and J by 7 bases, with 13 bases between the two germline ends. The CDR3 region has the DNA TGTGCCAGCAGTGACGCAGGGTACGGGCAGCCCCAGCATTTT. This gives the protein CASSDAGYGQPQHF.

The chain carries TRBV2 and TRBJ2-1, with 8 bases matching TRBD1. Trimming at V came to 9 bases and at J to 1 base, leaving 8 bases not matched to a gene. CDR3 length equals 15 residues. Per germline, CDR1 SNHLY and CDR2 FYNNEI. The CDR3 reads CARNRGSRSYNEQFF. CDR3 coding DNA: TGTGCCAGAAACAGGGGGTCTCGGTCCTACAATGAGCAGTTCTTC.

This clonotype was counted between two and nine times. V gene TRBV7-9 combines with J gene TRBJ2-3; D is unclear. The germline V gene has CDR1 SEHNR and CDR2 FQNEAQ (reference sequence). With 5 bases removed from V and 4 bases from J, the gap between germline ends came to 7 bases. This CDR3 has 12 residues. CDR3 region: CASSPRPDTQYF. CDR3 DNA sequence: TGTGCCAGCAGCCCTAGACCAGATACGCAGTATTTT. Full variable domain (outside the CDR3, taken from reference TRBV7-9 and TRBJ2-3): DTGVSQNPRHKITKRGQNVTFRCDPISEHNRLYWYRQTLGQGPEFLTYFQNEAQLEKSRLLSDRFSAERPKGSFSTLEIQRTEQGDSAMYLCASSPRPDTQYFGPGTRLTVL.

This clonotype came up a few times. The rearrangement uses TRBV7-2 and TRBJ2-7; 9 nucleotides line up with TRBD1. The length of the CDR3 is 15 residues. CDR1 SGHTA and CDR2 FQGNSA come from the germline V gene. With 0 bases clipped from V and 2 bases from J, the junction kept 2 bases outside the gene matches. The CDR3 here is CASSLAGTGTYEQYF. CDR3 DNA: TGTGCCAGCAGCTTAGCCGGGACAGGGACCTACGAGCAGTACTTC.

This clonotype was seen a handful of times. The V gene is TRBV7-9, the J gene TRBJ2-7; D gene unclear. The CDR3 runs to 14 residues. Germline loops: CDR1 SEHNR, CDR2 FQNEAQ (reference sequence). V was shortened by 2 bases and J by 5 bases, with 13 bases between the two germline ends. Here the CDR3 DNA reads TGTGCCAGCAGCTTAAACGAACCAATTCACGAGCAGTACTTC. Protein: CASSLNEPIHEQYF.

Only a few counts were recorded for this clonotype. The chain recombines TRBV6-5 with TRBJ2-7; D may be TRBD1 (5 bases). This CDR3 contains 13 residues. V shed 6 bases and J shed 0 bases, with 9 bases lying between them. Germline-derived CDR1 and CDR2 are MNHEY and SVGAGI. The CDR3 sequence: CASSPGASYEQYF. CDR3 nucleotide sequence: TGTGCCAGCAGCCCTGGGGCCTCCTACGAGCAGTACTTC.

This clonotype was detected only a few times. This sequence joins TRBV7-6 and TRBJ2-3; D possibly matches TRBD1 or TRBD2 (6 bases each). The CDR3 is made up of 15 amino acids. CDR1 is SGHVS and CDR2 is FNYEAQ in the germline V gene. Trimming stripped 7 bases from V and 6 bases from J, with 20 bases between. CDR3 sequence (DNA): TGTGCCAGCAAAGGGGGGCTTAATGAGGTTGATACGCAGTATTTT. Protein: CASKGGLNEVDTQYF. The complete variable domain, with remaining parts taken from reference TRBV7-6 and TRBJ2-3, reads GAGVSQSPRYKVTKRGQDVALRCDPISGHVSLYWYRQALGQGPEFLTYFNYEAQQDKSGLPNDRFSAERPEGSISTLTIQRTEQRDSAMYRCASKGGLNEVDTQYFGPGTRLTVL.

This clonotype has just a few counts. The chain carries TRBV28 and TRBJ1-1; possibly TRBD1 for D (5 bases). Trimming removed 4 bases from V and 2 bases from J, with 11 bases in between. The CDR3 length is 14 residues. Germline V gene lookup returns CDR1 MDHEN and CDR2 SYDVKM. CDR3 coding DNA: TGTGCCAGCAGTTGGTCCAGGGACAACACTGAAGCTTTCTTT. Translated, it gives CASSWSRDNTEAFF.

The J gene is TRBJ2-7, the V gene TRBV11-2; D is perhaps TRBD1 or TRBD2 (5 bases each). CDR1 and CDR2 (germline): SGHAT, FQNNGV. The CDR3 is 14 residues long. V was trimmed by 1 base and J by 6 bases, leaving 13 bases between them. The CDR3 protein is CASSLVVGTGEQYF. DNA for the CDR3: TGTGCCAGCAGCTTAGTGGTCGGGACGGGCGAGCAGTACTTC.

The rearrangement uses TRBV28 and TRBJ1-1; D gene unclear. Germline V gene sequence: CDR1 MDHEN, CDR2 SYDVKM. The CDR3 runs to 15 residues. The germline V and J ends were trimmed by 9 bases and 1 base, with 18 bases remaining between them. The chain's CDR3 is CASPGPKTPNTEAFF. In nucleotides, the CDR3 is TGTGCCAGTCCGGGCCCTAAGACCCCGAACACTGAAGCTTTCTTT.

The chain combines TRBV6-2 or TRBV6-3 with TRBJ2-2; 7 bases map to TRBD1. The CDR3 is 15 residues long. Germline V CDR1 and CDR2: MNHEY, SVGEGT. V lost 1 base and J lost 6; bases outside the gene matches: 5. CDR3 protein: CASSYYRGRAGELFF. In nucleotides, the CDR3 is TGTGCCAGCAGTTACTACAGGGGCCGTGCCGGGGAGCTGTTTTTT.

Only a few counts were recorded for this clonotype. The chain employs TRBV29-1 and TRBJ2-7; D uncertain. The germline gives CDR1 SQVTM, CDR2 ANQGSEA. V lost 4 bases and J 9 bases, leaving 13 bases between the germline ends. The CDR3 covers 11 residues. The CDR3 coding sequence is TGCAGCGTTGGGACGACGACGGGGCAGTACTTC. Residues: CSVGTTTGQYF.

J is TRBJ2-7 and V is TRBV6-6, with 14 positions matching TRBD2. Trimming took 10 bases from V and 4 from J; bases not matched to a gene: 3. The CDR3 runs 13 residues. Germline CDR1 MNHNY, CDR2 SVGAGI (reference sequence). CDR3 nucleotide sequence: TGTGCCACCCGACTAGCGGGAGGGTACGAGCAGTACTTC. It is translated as CATRLAGGYEQYF.

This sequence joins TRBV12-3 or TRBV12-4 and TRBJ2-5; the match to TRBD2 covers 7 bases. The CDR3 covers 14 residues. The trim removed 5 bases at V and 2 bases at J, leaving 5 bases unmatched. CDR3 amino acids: CASSPLADQETQYF. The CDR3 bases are TGTGCCAGCAGTCCCCTAGCGGATCAAGAGACCCAGTACTTC.

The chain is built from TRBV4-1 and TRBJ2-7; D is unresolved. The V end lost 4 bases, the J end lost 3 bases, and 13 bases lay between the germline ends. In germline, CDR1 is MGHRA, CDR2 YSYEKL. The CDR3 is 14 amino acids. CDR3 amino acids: CASSPWAGDYEQYF. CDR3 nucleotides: TGCGCCAGCAGCCCGTGGGCAGGAGACTACGAGCAGTACTTC.

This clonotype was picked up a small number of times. In nucleotides, the CDR3 is TGTGCCAGCAGTTATCCCTTACTAGGGGGGTCTGACACTGAAGCTTTCTTT. Amino acid sequence: CASSYPLLGGSDTEAFF. The chain couples TRBV6-6 to TRBJ1-1; weak D call: TRBD1 (6 bases). Trimming stripped 3 bases from V and 3 bases from J, with 20 bases between. This CDR3 is built from 17 residues. Germline lookup yields CDR1 MNHNY and CDR2 SVGAGI (reference sequence).

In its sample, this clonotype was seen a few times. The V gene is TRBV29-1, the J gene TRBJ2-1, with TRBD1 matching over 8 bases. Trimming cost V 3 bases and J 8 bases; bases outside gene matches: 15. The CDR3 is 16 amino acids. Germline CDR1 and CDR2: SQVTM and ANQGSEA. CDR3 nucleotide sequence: TGCAGCGTTGACCTTGTGGGCCAGGGGGCGGACGATGAGCAGTTCTTC. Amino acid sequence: CSVDLVGQGADDEQFF.

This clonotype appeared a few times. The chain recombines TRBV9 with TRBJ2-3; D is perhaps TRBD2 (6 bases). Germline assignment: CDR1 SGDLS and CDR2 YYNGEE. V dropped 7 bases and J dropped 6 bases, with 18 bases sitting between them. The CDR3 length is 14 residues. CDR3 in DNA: TGTGCCAGCTCTCAGGGACTGCCGCTGGATACGCAGTATTTT. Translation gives CASSQGLPLDTQYF.

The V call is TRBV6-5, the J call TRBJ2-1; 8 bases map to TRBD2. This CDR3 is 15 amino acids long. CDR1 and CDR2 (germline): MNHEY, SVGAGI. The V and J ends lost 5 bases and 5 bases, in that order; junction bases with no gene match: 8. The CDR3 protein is CASSPFPGLDNEQFF. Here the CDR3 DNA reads TGTGCCAGCAGTCCTTTTCCGGGACTAGACAATGAGCAGTTCTTC.

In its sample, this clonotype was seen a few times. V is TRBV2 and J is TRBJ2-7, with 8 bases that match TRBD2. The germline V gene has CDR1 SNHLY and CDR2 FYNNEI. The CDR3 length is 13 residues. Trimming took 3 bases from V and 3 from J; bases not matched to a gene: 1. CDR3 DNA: TGTGCCAGCAGTGACAGCGGGAGCTACGAGCAGTACTTC. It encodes CASSDSGSYEQYF.

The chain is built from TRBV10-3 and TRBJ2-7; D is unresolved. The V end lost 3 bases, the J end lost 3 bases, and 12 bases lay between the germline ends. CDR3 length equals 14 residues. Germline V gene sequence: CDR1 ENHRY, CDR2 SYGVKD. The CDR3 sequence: CAISDPSISYEQYF. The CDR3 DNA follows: TGTGCCATCAGTGATCCCTCAATTAGCTACGAGCAGTACTTC.

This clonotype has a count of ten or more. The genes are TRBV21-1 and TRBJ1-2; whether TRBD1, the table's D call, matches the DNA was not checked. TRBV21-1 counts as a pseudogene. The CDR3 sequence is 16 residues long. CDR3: CASSKVTNAPHYGYTF. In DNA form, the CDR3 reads TGTGCCAGCAGCAAAGTAACGAATGCGCCCCACTATGGCTACACCTTC.

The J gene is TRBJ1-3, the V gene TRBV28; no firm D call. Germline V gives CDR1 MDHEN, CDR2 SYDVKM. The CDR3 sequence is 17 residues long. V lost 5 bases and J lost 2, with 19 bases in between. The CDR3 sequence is CASSTFRPSPPGNTIYF. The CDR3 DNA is TGTGCCAGCAGTACTTTCAGGCCATCACCTCCTGGAAACACCATATATTTT.

CDR3 nucleotide sequence: TGTGCCAGCAGGTTCGGGGGTGATAACTATGGCTACACCTTC. This sequence encodes CASRFGGDNYGYTF. The V call is TRBV6-1, the J call TRBJ1-2; maybe TRBD1 (5 bases). This CDR3 comprises 14 residues. The V gene's germline CDR1 is MNHNS and CDR2 SASEGT. The V and J ends lost 6 bases and 1 base respectively, with 12 bases between them.

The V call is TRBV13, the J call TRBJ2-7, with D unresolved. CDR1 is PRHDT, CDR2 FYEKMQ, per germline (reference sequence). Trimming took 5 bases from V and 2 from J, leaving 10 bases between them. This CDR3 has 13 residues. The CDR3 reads CASSLTMTYEQYF. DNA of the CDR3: TGTGCCAGCAGCCTTACTATGACCTACGAGCAGTACTTC. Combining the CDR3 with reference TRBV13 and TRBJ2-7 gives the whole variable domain AAGVIQSPRHLIKEKRETATLKCYPIPRHDTVYWYQQGPGQDPQFLISFYEKMQSDKGSIPDRFSAQQFSDYHSELNMSSLELGDSALYFCASSLTMTYEQYFGPGTRLTVT.